These T cell receptor beta chains were read from a single sample in a study of T cells in Graves' hyperthyroidism and ophthalmopathy. TCRdb fed the multiplex PCR reads into MiXCR, producing one record per CDR3 protein. Seen here are 550,000 to 600,000 distinct CDR3 sequences, around 42% observed once, and the top ten hold roughly 20%. Material for sequencing was peripheral blood or thyroid tissue (not recorded which). Receptors were obtained from an adult woman with Graves' disease, either hyperthyroidism or ophthalmopathy (not recorded which). CDR3s include the opening cysteine and the closing phenylalanine or tryptophan. Fields, in order: J gene, CDR3 length, V gene, clone size, D gene, CDR3 DNA, CDR3 protein. D genes are given only for firm matches. Size is stated for part of the rows, as once, few or many counts, or as a class when the clone is expanded.

TRBJ2-7,16,TRBV7-2,many,TRBD1,TGTGCCAGCAGCTTAAGCGGAGGACAGGGGGCCTACGAGCAGTACTTC,CASSLSGGQGAYEQYF
TRBJ1-2,15,TRBV10-3,few,TRBD1,TGTGCCATCAGCAGACAGGGGGGAAATAACTATGGCTACACCTTC,CAISRQGGNNYGYTF
TRBJ1-1,15,TRBV15,NA,NA,TGTGCCACCAGCAGAGAGGGGCGGGGCGGCACTGAAGCTTTCTTT,CATSREGRGGTEAFF
TRBJ2-5,15,TRBV7-2,few,TRBD1,TGTGCCAGCACCCCCCGCCCCGGGACAGAAGAGACCCAGTACTTC,CASTPRPGTEETQYF
TRBJ1-1,17,TRBV12-3/TRBV12-4,NA,TRBD1,TGTGCCAGCAGTTCGCACAGGGGCTTGGGGATGAACACTGAAGCTTTCTTT,CASSSHRGLGMNTEAFF
TRBJ2-7,14,TRBV19,NA,TRBD2,TGTGCCAGTAGCGAAACGGGAGGGCCAGGCGAGCAGTACTTC,CASSETGGPGEQYF
TRBJ2-7,13,TRBV15,NA,NA,TGTACCACCAGCAGAGAAGGGCGGAGCGAGCAGTACTTC,CTTSREGRSEQYF
TRBJ2-5,17,TRBV5-1,NA,NA,TGCGCCAGCAGCTACGGTACAGCCAGCCTTACTGGAGAGACCCAGTACTTC,CASSYGTASLTGETQYF
TRBJ1-1,13,TRBV29-1,NA,NA,TGTGCCTGGGTACCGTCAAGGGTCCCTGAAGCTTTCTTT,CAWVPSRVPEAFF
TRBJ1-1,10,TRBV29-1,few,NA,TGCAGCGGGAGAGGAGCCGAAGCTTTCTTT,CSGRGAEAFF
TRBJ2-7,15,TRBV9,NA,NA,TGTGCCAGCAGCGGAGATGGGACAAAAAGCTACGAGCAGTACTTC,CASSGDGTKSYEQYF
TRBJ2-5,15,TRBV5-4,many,TRBD1,TGTGCCAGCAGCTTAGGACAGGGTCTGCTAGAGACCCAGTACTTC,CASSLGQGLLETQYF
TRBJ1-2,15,TRBV3-1,many,NA,TGTGCCAGCAGCCCCCGGTTGAGTGCCAGCTATGGCTACACCTTC,CASSPRLSASYGYTF
TRBJ2-1,18,TRBV12-3/TRBV12-4,many,TRBD2,TGTGCCAGCAGTCCGGGACTAGCGGGAGGTTGGGTAATGAATGAGCAGTTCTTC,CASSPGLAGGWVMNEQFF
TRBJ1-1,13,TRBV10-3,many,TRBD1,TGTGCCATCGGGACAGGGCGGAACACTGAAGCTTTCTTT,CAIGTGRNTEAFF
TRBJ1-1,12,TRBV7-9,many,NA,TGTGCCAGCACCATATTTAACACTGAAGCTTTCTTT,CASTIFNTEAFF
TRBJ2-5,16,TRBV7-2,NA,TRBD2,TGTGCCAGCAGCTTACGCGGGACTAGCGCCCAAGAGACCCAGTACTTC,CASSLRGTSAQETQYF
TRBJ1-1,14,TRBV28,few,NA,TGTGCCGCGGAGGGGGGTTGGAAGAACACTGAAGCTTTCTTT,CAAEGGWKNTEAFF
TRBJ1-1,14,TRBV7-2,NA,NA,TGTGCCACCCAAGAGGGCCCAAGTCAGACTGAAGCTTTCTTT,CATQEGPSQTEAFF
TRBJ2-1,11,TRBV2,NA,NA,TGTGCCCAAGTTCGGGGGAGTGAGCAGTTCTTC,CAQVRGSEQFF
TRBJ2-3,17,TRBV10-3,NA,TRBD2,TGTGCCATCAGTGAGCAACCCTCTAGCGGACTCACAGATACGCAGTATTTT,CAISEQPSSGLTDTQYF
TRBJ2-1,12,TRBV2,NA,NA,TGTGCCAGCCAGACTGGGGGAAATGAGCAGTTCTTC,CASQTGGNEQFF
TRBJ1-1,10,TRBV19,few,NA,TGTGCCAGTACCACAGATCGAGCTTTCTTT,CASTTDRAFF
TRBJ1-2,14,TRBV12-3/TRBV12-4,NA,NA,TGTGCCAGCAGTCGACAGCGATCCCCAAGTGGCTACACCTTC,CASSRQRSPSGYTF
TRBJ1-2,16,TRBV2,NA,NA,TGTGCCAGCAGTTTAGGACCGGAATCTTTTTCTTATGGCTACACCTTC,CASSLGPESFSYGYTF
TRBJ1-3,16,TRBV9,once,NA,TGTGCCAGCAGCGTAGGCGGGCTAGCGGGAGGAAACACCATATATTTT,CASSVGGLAGGNTIYF
TRBJ2-3,15,TRBV5-1,NA,NA,TGCGCCAGCAGCTTGGGTGATCGGGAAACAGATACGCAGTATTTT,CASSLGDRETDTQYF
TRBJ2-2,15,TRBV12-3/TRBV12-4,many,TRBD1,TGTGCCAGCAGTTTTGGGACAGATGGGACCGGGGAGCTGTTTTTT,CASSFGTDGTGELFF
TRBJ2-2,19,TRBV9,NA,NA,TGTGCCAGCAGCCTCCCAGGGGGGGCGGGAGTCAAGAACACCGGGGAGCTGTTTTTT,CASSLPGGAGVKNTGELFF
TRBJ2-5,15,TRBV7-3,many,NA,TGTGCCAGCAGCAAATGGGGCGGCAGCCAAGAGACCCAGTACTTC,CASSKWGGSQETQYF
TRBJ2-7,15,TRBV28,few,NA,TGTGCCAGCAATCCTGGTAGACAGCTACCGTACGAGCAGTACTTC,CASNPGRQLPYEQYF
TRBJ1-4,16,TRBV9,NA,TRBD1,TGTGCCAGCGGCGTAGCTGCCGGGACAGGGAATGAAAAGCTGTTTTTT,CASGVAAGTGNEKLFF
TRBJ2-7,13,TRBV20-1,many,NA,TGCAGTGCTAAGGGGGGACAGCACTACGAGCAGTACTTC,CSAKGGQHYEQYF
TRBJ2-2,16,TRBV7-9,NA,NA,TGTGCCAGCAGCTTATATCAGGGGCCGGACACCGGGGAGCTGTTTTTT,CASSLYQGPDTGELFF
TRBJ1-5,13,TRBV13,many,NA,TGTGCCAGCAGCAAACGGGGTGGTCAGCCCCAGCATTTT,CASSKRGGQPQHF
TRBJ2-2,14,TRBV4-1,many,NA,TGCGCCAGCAGCCAAGTTTTCCGGGCCGGGGAGCTGTTTTTT,CASSQVFRAGELFF
TRBJ1-2,17,TRBV6-1,NA,NA,TGCGCCAGCACGGACGGGGGTTGGGGCAAGGGGCACTATGGCTACACCTTC,CASTDGGWGKGHYGYTF
TRBJ2-6,14,TRBV7-9,few,TRBD1,TGTGCCAGCAGCTTAGTCCAGGGGGCCTACGTCCTGACTTTC,CASSLVQGAYVLTF
TRBJ1-1,11,TRBV7-2,few,TRBD1,TGTGCCAGCAGCCTAAGACAGGGGGCTTTCTTT,CASSLRQGAFF
TRBJ1-5,13,TRBV19,NA,NA,TGTGCCAGTAGTACCCGACTCAATCAGCCCCAGCATTTT,CASSTRLNQPQHF
TRBJ1-4,19,TRBV2,NA,NA,TGTGCCACCAGCAGTAGCGGAACCGGGACCCCTGCAACTAATGAAAAACTGTTTTTT,CATSSSGTGTPATNEKLFF
TRBJ2-7,16,TRBV20-1,many,NA,TGCAGTGCTAAGCCCCACAAATCACAGGGACGGTACGAGCAGTACTTC,CSAKPHKSQGRYEQYF
TRBJ1-6,17,TRBV9,NA,NA,TGTGCCAGCACAACAGGGATTCCGAGCTCCTATAATTCACCCCTCCACTTT,CASTTGIPSSYNSPLHF
TRBJ1-6,15,TRBV7-2,NA,TRBD1,TGTGCCAGCAGCTCCCAGGACAGGGGCGGTTCACCCCTCCACTTT,CASSSQDRGGSPLHF
TRBJ1-2,11,TRBV29-1,NA,NA,TGCAGCGTTGACGATGAGGATGGCTACACCTTC,CSVDDEDGYTF
TRBJ2-2,12,TRBV7-8,many,NA,TGTGCCAGCAGCCCTGAAACCGGGGAGCTGTTTTTT,CASSPETGELFF
TRBJ1-3,14,TRBV9,many,NA,TGTGCCAGCAGCGTACCGGGGGATGGAAACACCATATATTTT,CASSVPGDGNTIYF
TRBJ1-5,16,TRBV15,few,NA,TGTGCCACCAGCAGAGAACAGGGTTTGAGCAATCAGCCCCAGCATTTT,CATSREQGLSNQPQHF
TRBJ2-2,14,TRBV24-1,NA,NA,TGTGCCACCAGTGCCCAGGTTTACACCGGGGAGCTGTTTTTT,CATSAQVYTGELFF
TRBJ1-1,14,TRBV29-1,many,NA,TGCAGCGTGGGGGCAGGGGAGGCTAGGACTGAAGCTTTCTTT,CSVGAGEARTEAFF
TRBJ1-4,15,TRBV20-1,many,NA,TGCAGTGCTGCTCGTGACAGTGCAACTAATGAAAAACTGTTTTTT,CSAARDSATNEKLFF
TRBJ1-5,13,TRBV20-1,many,NA,TGCAGTGCTGCCATCCGTGGCAATCAGCCCCAGCATTTT,CSAAIRGNQPQHF
TRBJ1-4,13,TRBV10-3,NA,NA,TGTGCCATCGCCGGAGGGGCGGGTGAAAAACTGTTTTTT,CAIAGGAGEKLFF
TRBJ1-5,15,TRBV7-6,NA,NA,TGTGCGACGAAAAGGGCGGGAGGGGAAGGAGAGACCCAGCATTTT,CATKRAGGEGETQHF
TRBJ2-7,14,TRBV19,many,NA,TGTGCCAGTAGTATCGACTTATCCATCTACGAGCAGTACTTC,CASSIDLSIYEQYF
TRBJ2-5,14,TRBV7-6,NA,TRBD2,TGTGCCAGCAGCCCAGCCAGCGGGAGGGAGACCCAGTACTTC,CASSPASGRETQYF
TRBJ2-7,14,TRBV27,few,NA,TGTGCCAGCAGTTTATTAGGGACAACCTACGAGCAGTACTTC,CASSLLGTTYEQYF